Below, 5 T cell receptor beta chains from the same sample are listed, as sequenced in a study of T cell responses to AZD1222 COVID-19 vaccine. Measured with immunoSEQ multiplex PCR; TCRdb has only the in-frame clones, and not every one. The sample has approximately 160,000 clones; under 95% are singletons. This sample comprised peripheral blood, obtained on day 0 of AZD1222 vaccination. Receptors were obtained from an adult in good health.

V is TRBV6-5 and J is TRBJ2-7; a weak D match, TRBD2 (5 bases). Germline CDR1 and CDR2: MNHEY and SVGAGI. CDR3 length: 13 amino acids. Trimming took off 5 bases at V and 1 base at J, with 9 bases between the two ends. In nucleotides, the CDR3 is TGTGCCAGCAGTCCACCGGGATCCTACGAGCAGTACTTC. As protein: CASSPPGSYEQYF.

A single count supports this clone. This chain's CDR3 is CASSPGRSRYEQYF. The CDR3 DNA reads TGTGCCAGCAGTCCAGGACGGTCCCGCTACGAGCAGTACTTC. V is TRBV28 and J is TRBJ2-7, with D unresolved. V dropped 5 bases and J dropped 3 bases, with 14 bases sitting between them. The CDR3 is 14 amino acids. Per germline, CDR1 MDHEN and CDR2 SYDVKM.

The chain couples TRBV2 to TRBJ2-7, with 16 bases aligning to TRBD2. The CDR3 consists of 15 residues. Per the germline V gene, CDR1 is SNHLY and CDR2 is FYNNEI. V trimming: 6 bases; J trimming: 2 bases; junction bases outside the gene matches: 1. In DNA form, the CDR3 reads TGTGCCAGCAGCGGGACTAGCGGGAGGGCCTACGAGCAGTACTTC. Protein: CASSGTSGRAYEQYF.

This clone came up once. The V call is TRBV5-6, the J call TRBJ1-5; D is unclear. Germline V gives CDR1 SGHDT, CDR2 YYEEEE. This CDR3 is 14 amino acids long. V was clipped by 2 bases and J by 0 bases, with 6 bases between them. In DNA, the CDR3 is TGTGCCAGCAGCTTAAAGTATAGCAATCAGCCCCAGCATTTT. Its translation: CASSLKYSNQPQHF. Supplemented by reference TRBV5-6 and TRBJ1-5, the full variable domain reads DAGVTQSPTHLIKTRGQQVTLRCSPKSGHDTVSWYQQALGQGPQFIFQYYEEEERQRGNFPDRFSGHQFPNYSSELNVNALLLGDSALYLCASSLKYSNQPQHFGDGTRLSIL.

The chain joins TRBV6-1 to TRBJ1-6, with 8 positions matching TRBD1. Trimming at V came to 2 bases and at J to 6 bases, leaving 6 bases not matched to a gene. The CDR3 is made up of 16 amino acids. Germline CDR1 is MNHNS and CDR2 is SASEGT. The CDR3 region has the DNA TGTGCCAGCAGTGAACGGGGGACAGGAGGTAATTCACCCCTCCACTTT. Translated, it gives CASSERGTGGNSPLHF.